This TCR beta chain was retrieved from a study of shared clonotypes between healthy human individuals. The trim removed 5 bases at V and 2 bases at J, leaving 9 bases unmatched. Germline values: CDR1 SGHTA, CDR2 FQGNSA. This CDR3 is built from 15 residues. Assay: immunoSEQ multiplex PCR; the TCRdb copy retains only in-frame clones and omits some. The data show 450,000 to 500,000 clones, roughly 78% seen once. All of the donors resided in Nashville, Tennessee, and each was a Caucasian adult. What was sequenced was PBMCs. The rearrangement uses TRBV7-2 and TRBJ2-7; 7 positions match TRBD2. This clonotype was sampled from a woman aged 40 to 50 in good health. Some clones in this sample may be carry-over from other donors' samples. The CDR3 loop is CASSKGASGAYEQYF. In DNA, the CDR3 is TGTGCCAGCAGCAAAGGGGCTAGCGGCGCCTACGAGCAGTACTTC.